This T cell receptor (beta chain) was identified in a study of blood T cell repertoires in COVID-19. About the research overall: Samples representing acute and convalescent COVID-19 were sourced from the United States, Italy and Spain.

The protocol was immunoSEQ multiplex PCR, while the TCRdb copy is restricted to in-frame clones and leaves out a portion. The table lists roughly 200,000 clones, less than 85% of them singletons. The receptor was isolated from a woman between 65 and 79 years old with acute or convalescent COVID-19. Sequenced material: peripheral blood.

Here the CDR3 reads CASSPGQVDSGNTIYF. As DNA, the CDR3 is TGTGCCAGCTCGCCCGGACAGGTCGACTCTGGAAACACCATATATTTT. The V gene is TRBV18, the J gene TRBJ1-3; 7 bases are shared with TRBD1. The CDR3 loop spans 16 amino acids. Germline V gene sequence: CDR1 KGHSH, CDR2 LQKENI. After removal of 6 bases from V and 0 bases from J, the junction contained 8 bases not matched to a gene.